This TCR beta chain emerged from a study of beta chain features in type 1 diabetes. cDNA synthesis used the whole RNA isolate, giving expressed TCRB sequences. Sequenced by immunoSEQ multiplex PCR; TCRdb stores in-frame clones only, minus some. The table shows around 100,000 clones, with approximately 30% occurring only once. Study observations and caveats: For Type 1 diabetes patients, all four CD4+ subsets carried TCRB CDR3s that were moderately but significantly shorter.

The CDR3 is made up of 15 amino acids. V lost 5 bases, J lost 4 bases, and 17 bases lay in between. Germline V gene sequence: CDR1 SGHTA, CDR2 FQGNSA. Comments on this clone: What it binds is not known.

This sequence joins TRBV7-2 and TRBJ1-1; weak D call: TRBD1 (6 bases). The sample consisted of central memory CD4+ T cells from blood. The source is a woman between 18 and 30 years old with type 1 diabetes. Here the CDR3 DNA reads TGTGCCAGCAGCCGGACAACAGGGTTCTTCACTGAAGCTTTCTTT. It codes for CASSRTTGFFTEAFF.